This T cell receptor (beta chain) was found in a study of CD8 T cells in Susac syndrome. Trimming pared 2 bases from V and 4 bases from J, leaving 16 bases between. The CDR3 length is 15 residues. Germline loops: CDR1 SGDLS, CDR2 YYNGEE. Reverse transcription of about 0.5 to 1 ug RNA used random hexamers. Amplification of TCR beta CDR3 was carried out by immunoSEQ multiplex PCR, which covered 54 Vbeta and 13 Jbeta segments. Via MiXCR, TCRdb re-called the immunoSEQ multiplex PCR reads, giving one row per CDR3 protein. The profile shows about 70,000 distinct CDR3 sequences, 95% of them singletons. Sequencing of TCR beta was carried out in blood CD8+ and CD4+ T cells. Controls were drawn from healthy donors and were matched for age and sex. Negative isolation was used for CD8+ and CD4+ T cells, and FACS enrichment was applied to TEMRA cells.

The TCR comes from a human donor in good health. The rearrangement joins TRBV9 to TRBJ2-7; D might be TRBD1 or TRBD2, each matching 7 bases. What was sequenced was CD8+ T cells from PBMCs. DNA of the CDR3: TGTGCCAGCAGCGTCTCCTGGGAGGGGGCGTACGAGCAGTACTTC. Protein product: CASSVSWEGAYEQYF. The full variable domain, rest sourced from reference TRBV9 and TRBJ2-7, is DSGVTQTPKHLITATGQRVTLRCSPRSGDLSVYWYQQSLDQGLQFLIQYYNGEERAKGNILERFSAQQFPDLHSELNLSSLELGDSALYFCASSVSWEGAYEQYFGPGTRLTVT.